These 9 T cell receptor beta chains came from one sample sequenced in a study of T cell changes during pregnancy in multiple sclerosis. Only in-frame clones appear in the TCRdb table, and some are missing; sequencing was by immunoSEQ multiplex PCR. The table lists roughly 99,000 clones, 92% of them singletons. Sequenced material: peripheral blood, taken after pregnancy. The source of these receptors is a female donor in good health, enrolled as a control in a pregnancy study.

This clone has only a few counts. The J gene is TRBJ1-4, the V gene TRBV30; D is possibly TRBD1 (5 bases). V gave up 1 base and J gave up 7 bases, with 7 bases separating them. This CDR3 has 12 residues. Germline CDR1 is GTSNPN and CDR2 is SVGIG (reference sequence). The CDR3 protein is CAWSAGGEKLFF. CDR3 DNA sequence: TGTGCCTGGAGTGCGGGGGGTGAAAAACTGTTTTTT.

The rearrangement joins TRBV21-1 to TRBJ2-5; the table's D call, TRBD1, was not checked against the DNA. Gene TRBJ2-7 matches the end of the DNA better, so the J call may be wrong. TRBV21-1 is designated a pseudogene. The CDR3 totals 14 residues. This CDR3 is CASSKRGPSCEQYF. DNA of the CDR3: TGTGCCAGCAGCAAAAGGGGCCCCAGCTGCGAGCAGTACTTC.

This chain connects TRBV5-1 to TRBJ1-4, with TRBD1 as a possible D gene (5 bases). The CDR3 extends over 14 amino acids. Germline CDR1 SGHRS, CDR2 YFSETQ. Trimming removed 0 bases at V and 4 bases at J, with 7 bases between. The CDR3 sequence is CASSLGQGNEKLFF. The CDR3 nucleotides are TGCGCCAGCAGCTTGGGGCAGGGTAATGAAAAACTGTTTTTT.

J is TRBJ1-1 and V is TRBV30; 8 bases line up with TRBD1. The CDR3 contains 16 residues. Germline CDR1 is GTSNPN and CDR2 is SVGIG (reference sequence). V shed 2 bases, J shed 4 bases, and the junction held 12 bases outside the gene matches. The chain's CDR3 is CAWSRVQGALATEAFF. The CDR3 nucleotides are TGTGCCTGGAGTAGGGTCCAGGGGGCCTTGGCCACTGAAGCTTTCTTT.

This clone was picked up one time. Written as DNA, the CDR3 is TGTGCCAGCAGCGACTTTTCGGGCACAGATACGCAGTATTTT. It is translated as CASSDFSGTDTQYF. This rearrangement joins TRBV6-6 to TRBJ2-3, with D hard to call. Germline CDR1 reads MNHNY; CDR2 reads SVGAGI (reference sequence). The length of the CDR3 is 14 residues. Trimming pared 6 bases from V and 1 base from J, leaving 11 bases between.

DNA of the CDR3: TGCGCCAGCAGCCCAGGGACAGGGAAAAGTTCTGGGGCCAACGTCCTGACTTTC. Protein sequence: CASSPGTGKSSGANVLTF. The chain carries TRBV4-1 and TRBJ2-6; TRBD1 agrees at 9 bases. V lost 4 bases to trimming and J lost 1 base; unmatched junction nucleotides: 8. The CDR3 extends over 18 amino acids. Germline assignment: CDR1 MGHRA and CDR2 YSYEKL.

The chain combines TRBV4-1 with TRBJ2-2, with D possibly matching TRBD1 (5 bases). The CDR3 contains 15 residues. The V gene lost 4 bases and the J gene lost 6 bases, with 15 bases spanning the gap. From germline, CDR1 is MGHRA and CDR2 YSYEKL. The CDR3 DNA reads TGCGCCAGCAGCCCGGTGGGGCTCCGCTCCGGGGAGCTGTTTTTT. Amino acids: CASSPVGLRSGELFF.

The DNA of the CDR3 is TGCAGTGCTAGGACAGGGGGTGGCTACACCTTC. Protein sequence: CSARTGGGYTF. The gene calls are TRBV20-1 and TRBJ1-2; 9 bases align to TRBD1. Trimming at V came to 3 bases and at J to 7 bases, leaving 0 bases not matched to a gene. This CDR3 has 11 residues. Germline CDR1 is DFQATT and CDR2 is SNEGSKA (reference sequence).

This chain links TRBV14 with TRBJ2-2, with 10 bases fitting TRBD1. The CDR3 spans 15 residues. Looked up from germline, CDR1 is SGHDN and CDR2 is FVKESK. Germline trimming cut 3 bases from V and 6 bases from J; bases unmatched to any gene: 4. This chain's CDR3 is CASSQGDRGSGELFF. The CDR3 DNA reads as TGTGCCAGCAGCCAGGGGGACAGGGGCTCCGGGGAGCTGTTTTTT.